A single sample is the source of the 3 T cell receptor beta chains below, sequenced in a study of OX40 agonist ivuxolimab in advanced cancers. The protocol was immunoSEQ multiplex PCR, while the TCRdb copy is restricted to in-frame clones and leaves out a portion. This table holds about 70,000 clones, about 91% found once. This specimen was CD4+ or CD8+ T cells sorted from blood, taken in a trial of the OX40 agonist ivuxolimab. The receptors shown here come from an adult with an advanced solid tumor such as melanoma, head and neck, liver or kidney cancer.

The table lists this clone with a count of one. The chain links TRBV19 to TRBJ1-2; TRBD1 is a possible D gene (6 bases). The V and J ends lost 5 bases and 2 bases respectively, with 12 bases between them. The CDR3 sequence is 14 residues long. The germline CDR1 and CDR2 sequences are LNHDA and SQIVND (reference sequence). The CDR3 region is CASSLETGNYGYTF. The CDR3 DNA sequence: TGTGCCAGTAGTCTGGAGACAGGCAACTATGGCTACACCTTC.

The chain joins TRBV11-2 to TRBJ2-5; 13 bases align to TRBD2. The CDR3 extends over 16 amino acids. With 5 bases clipped from V and 5 bases from J, the junction kept 8 bases outside the gene matches. From germline, CDR1 is SGHAT and CDR2 FQNNGV. The CDR3 sequence is CASSTGTSGIRETQYF. The CDR3 DNA sequence: TGTGCCAGCAGCACCGGGACTAGCGGGATACGGGAGACCCAGTACTTC.

The CDR3 loop is CASSTGLDQPQHF. CDR3 in DNA: TGTGCCAGCAGTACGGGGCTCGATCAGCCCCAGCATTTT. V and J are TRBV2 and TRBJ1-5, with D possibly matching TRBD1 (5 bases). From germline, CDR1 is SNHLY and CDR2 FYNNEI. This CDR3 is built from 13 residues. Trimming took 5 bases from V and 5 from J, leaving 10 bases between them.